The 5 T cell receptor beta chains below were found in one sample sequenced in a study of read filtering for tumor transcriptome and immune sequencing. From about 400 ng of RNA, a library with molecular barcoded alpha/delta and beta/gamma adaptors was made. TCRdb used MiXCR to reprocess the reads, holding one entry per CDR3 protein. The sample includes some 130,000 distinct CDR3 sequences, roughly 13% of them seen just once. The sample taken for sequencing was a population of CD138-negative cells sorted from bone marrow. All receptors come from a donor aged 40 or over with multiple myeloma.

The sample holds many counts of this clonotype. This chain joins TRBV9 and TRBJ1-1; no reliable D call. Germline V CDR1 and CDR2: SGDLS, YYNGEE. Trimming left V 0 bases short and J 4 bases short, with 10 bases between. The CDR3 contains 14 residues. This CDR3 reads CASSVGPVGTEAFF. In DNA, the CDR3 is TGTGCCAGCAGCGTAGGGCCGGTCGGCACTGAAGCTTTCTTT. Filled out from reference TRBV9 and TRBJ1-1, the complete variable domain reads DSGVTQTPKHLITATGQRVTLRCSPRSGDLSVYWYQQSLDQGLQFLIQYYNGEERAKGNILERFSAQQFPDLHSELNLSSLELGDSALYFCASSVGPVGTEAFFGQGTRLTVV.

This chain connects TRBV7-9 to TRBJ2-7, with TRBD1 matching over 9 bases. The V gene end was trimmed by 6 bases and the J gene end by 2 bases; junction bases not matched to a gene: 14. From germline, CDR1 is SEHNR and CDR2 FQNEAQ (reference sequence). The CDR3 is made up of 17 amino acids. The CDR3 protein is CASSLPTGTGTPYEQYF. CDR3 in DNA: TGTGCCAGCAGTTTGCCTACCGGGACAGGGACCCCCTACGAGCAGTACTTC.

There are many counts of this clonotype. One junction end does not reproduce the germline sequence, and a read error may be involved. V and J are TRBV6-5 and TRBJ1-4; a possible D gene is TRBD1 (5 bases). Germline CDR1 is MNHEY and CDR2 is SVGAGI. The CDR3 has 11 residues. DNA of the CDR3: TGTGCCAGCAGAAGGGACGAAAAACTGGTTTTT. The encoded protein is CASRRDEKLVF.

This clonotype was detected ten times or more. The rearrangement links TRBV9 to TRBJ2-1; D is ambiguous. The CDR3 is 11 amino acids. The germline V gene has CDR1 SGDLS and CDR2 YYNGEE. V gave up 0 bases and J gave up 9 bases, with 4 bases separating them. CDR3 nucleotides: TGTGCCAGCAGCGTAGAGTCTGAGCAGTTCTTC. This sequence encodes CASSVESEQFF.

This clonotype was counted ten times or more. The rearrangement links TRBV7-9 to TRBJ2-1; D uncertain. Germline CDR1 and CDR2: SEHNR and FQNEAQ (reference sequence). The CDR3 totals 12 residues. V was clipped by 5 bases and J by 7 bases, with 9 bases between them. CDR3 protein: CASSPTDNEQFF. The CDR3 coding sequence is TGTGCCAGCAGCCCTACTGATAATGAGCAGTTCTTC. Full variable domain (outside the CDR3, taken from reference TRBV7-9 and TRBJ2-1): DTGVSQNPRHKITKRGQNVTFRCDPISEHNRLYWYRQTLGQGPEFLTYFQNEAQLEKSRLLSDRFSAERPKGSFSTLEIQRTEQGDSAMYLCASSPTDNEQFFGPGTRLTVL.